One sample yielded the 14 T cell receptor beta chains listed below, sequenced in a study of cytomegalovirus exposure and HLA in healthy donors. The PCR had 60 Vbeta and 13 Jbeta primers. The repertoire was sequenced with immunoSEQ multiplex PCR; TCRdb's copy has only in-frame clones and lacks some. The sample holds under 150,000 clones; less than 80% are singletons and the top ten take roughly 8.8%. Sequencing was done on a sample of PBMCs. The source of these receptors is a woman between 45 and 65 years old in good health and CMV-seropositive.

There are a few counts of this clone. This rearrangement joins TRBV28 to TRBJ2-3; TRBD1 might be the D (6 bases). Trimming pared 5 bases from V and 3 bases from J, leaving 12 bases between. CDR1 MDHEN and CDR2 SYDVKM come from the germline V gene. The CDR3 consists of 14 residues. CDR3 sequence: CASSAQGKTDTQYF. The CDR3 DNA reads TGTGCCAGCAGTGCACAGGGTAAAACAGATACGCAGTATTTT.

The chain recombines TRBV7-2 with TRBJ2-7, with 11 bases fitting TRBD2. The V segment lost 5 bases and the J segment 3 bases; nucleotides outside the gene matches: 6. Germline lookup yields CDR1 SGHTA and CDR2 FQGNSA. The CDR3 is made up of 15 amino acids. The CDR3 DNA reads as TGTGCCAGCAGCCCGTCTAGCGGGGGGATCTACGAGCAGTACTTC. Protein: CASSPSSGGIYEQYF.

The CDR3 protein is CAISDVQVYGYTF. The CDR3 bases are TGTGCCATCAGTGACGTCCAGGTTTATGGCTACACCTTC. The V gene is TRBV10-3, the J gene TRBJ1-2; D not certain. Germline V CDR1 and CDR2: ENHRY, SYGVKD. The CDR3 totals 13 residues. The V end lost 3 bases, the J end lost 5 bases, and 10 bases lay between the germline ends.

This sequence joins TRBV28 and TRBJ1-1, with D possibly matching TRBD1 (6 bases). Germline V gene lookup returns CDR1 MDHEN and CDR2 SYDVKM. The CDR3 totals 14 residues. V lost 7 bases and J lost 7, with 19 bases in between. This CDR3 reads CASTQQGPSLEAFF. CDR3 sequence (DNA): TGTGCCAGCACCCAACAGGGTCCGTCCCTTGAAGCTTTCTTT.

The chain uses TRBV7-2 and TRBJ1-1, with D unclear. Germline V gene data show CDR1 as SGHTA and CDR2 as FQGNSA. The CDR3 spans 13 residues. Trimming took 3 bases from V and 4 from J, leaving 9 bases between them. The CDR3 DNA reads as TGTGCCAGCAGCTTTACCCCGGTCACTGAAGCTTTCTTT. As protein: CASSFTPVTEAFF.

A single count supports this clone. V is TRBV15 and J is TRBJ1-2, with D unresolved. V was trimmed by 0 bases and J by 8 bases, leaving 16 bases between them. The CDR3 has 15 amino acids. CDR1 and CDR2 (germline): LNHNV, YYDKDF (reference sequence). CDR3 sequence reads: CATSRDFGQAGGYTF. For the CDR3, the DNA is TGTGCCACCAGCAGAGATTTCGGGCAGGCGGGGGGCTACACCTTC.

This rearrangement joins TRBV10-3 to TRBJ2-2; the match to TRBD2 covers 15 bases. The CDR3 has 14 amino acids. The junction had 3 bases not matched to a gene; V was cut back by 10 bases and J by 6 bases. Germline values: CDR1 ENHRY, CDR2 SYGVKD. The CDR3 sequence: CATGTSGGPGELFF. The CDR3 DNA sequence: TGTGCCACCGGGACTAGCGGGGGGCCCGGGGAGCTGTTTTTT.

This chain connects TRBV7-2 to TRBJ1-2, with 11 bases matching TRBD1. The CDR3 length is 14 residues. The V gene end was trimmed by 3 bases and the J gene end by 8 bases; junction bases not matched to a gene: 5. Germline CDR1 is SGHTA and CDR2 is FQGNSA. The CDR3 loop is CASSFGQGAEGYTF. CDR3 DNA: TGTGCCAGCAGCTTCGGACAGGGGGCGGAGGGCTACACCTTC.

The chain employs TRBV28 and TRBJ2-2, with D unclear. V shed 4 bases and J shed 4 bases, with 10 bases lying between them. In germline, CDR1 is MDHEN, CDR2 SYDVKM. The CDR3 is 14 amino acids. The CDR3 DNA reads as TGTGCCAGCAGTTCAGTCTTCCGCACCGGGGAGCTGTTTTTT. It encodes CASSSVFRTGELFF.

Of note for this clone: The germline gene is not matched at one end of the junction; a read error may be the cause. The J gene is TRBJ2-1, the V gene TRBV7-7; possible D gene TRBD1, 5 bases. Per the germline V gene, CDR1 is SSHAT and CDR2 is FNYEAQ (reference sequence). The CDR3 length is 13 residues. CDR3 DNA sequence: TGTGCTAGCAGCTATAGTGGGGCTGATGAGCAGTTCTTC. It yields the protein CASSYSGADEQFF.

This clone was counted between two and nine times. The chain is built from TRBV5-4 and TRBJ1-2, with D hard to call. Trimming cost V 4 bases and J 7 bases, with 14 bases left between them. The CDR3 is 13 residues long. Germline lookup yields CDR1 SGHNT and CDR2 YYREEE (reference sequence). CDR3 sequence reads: CASSPTTGSGYTF. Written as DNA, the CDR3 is TGTGCCAGCAGCCCCACGACGGGGTCTGGCTACACCTTC.

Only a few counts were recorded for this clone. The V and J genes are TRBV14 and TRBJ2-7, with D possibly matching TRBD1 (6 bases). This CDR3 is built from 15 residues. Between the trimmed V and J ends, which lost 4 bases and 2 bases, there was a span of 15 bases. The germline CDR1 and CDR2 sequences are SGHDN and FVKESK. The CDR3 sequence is CASSRVRTAPYEQYF. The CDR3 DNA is TGTGCCAGCAGCCGAGTCCGGACAGCCCCCTACGAGCAGTACTTC.

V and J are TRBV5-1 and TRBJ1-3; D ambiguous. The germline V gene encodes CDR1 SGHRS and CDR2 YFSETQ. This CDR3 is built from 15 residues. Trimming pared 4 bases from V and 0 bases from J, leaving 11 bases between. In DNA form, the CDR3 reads TGCGCCAGCAGCCGCGACACCGACTCTGGAAACACCATATATTTT. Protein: CASSRDTDSGNTIYF.

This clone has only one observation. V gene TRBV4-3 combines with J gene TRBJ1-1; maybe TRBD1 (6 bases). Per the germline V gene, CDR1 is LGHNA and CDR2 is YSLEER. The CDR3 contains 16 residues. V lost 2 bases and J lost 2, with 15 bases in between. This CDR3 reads CASSQLFGTTNTEAFF. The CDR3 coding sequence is TGCGCCAGCAGCCAATTGTTTGGGACAACAAACACTGAAGCTTTCTTT.